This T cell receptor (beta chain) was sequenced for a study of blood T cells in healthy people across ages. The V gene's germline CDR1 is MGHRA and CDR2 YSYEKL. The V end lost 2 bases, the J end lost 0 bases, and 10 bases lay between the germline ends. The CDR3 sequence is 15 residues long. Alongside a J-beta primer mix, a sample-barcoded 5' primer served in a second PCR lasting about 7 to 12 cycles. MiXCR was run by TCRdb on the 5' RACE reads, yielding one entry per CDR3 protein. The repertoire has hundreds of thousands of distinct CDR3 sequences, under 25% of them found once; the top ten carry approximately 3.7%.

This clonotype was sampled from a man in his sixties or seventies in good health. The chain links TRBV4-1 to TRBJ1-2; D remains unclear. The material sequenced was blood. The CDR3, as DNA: TGCGCCAGCAGCCAAAACAGACTCTCTAACTATGGCTACACCTTC. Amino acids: CASSQNRLSNYGYTF.